What follows are 22 T cell receptor beta chains derived from one specimen sequenced in a study of blood T cell repertoires in COVID-19. Profiling relied on immunoSEQ multiplex PCR, and the TCRdb table lists in-frame clones only, not all of them. The sample has 200,000 to 250,000 clones; approximately 80% are singletons. Sequencing input: PBMCs or T cells enriched from blood (not recorded which). Receptors originate from a man aged 40-50 years who had recovered from COVID-19.

J is TRBJ2-1 and V is TRBV27; TRBD2 is a possible D gene (7 bases). Germline CDR1 is MNHEY and CDR2 is SMNVEV (reference sequence). CDR3 size: 13 residues. V was cut by 6 bases and J by 7 bases, with 13 bases left in between. CDR3 sequence (DNA): TGTGCCAGCAGCAAAGGGGGGGGTAATGAGCAGTTCTTC. Its translation is CASSKGGGNEQFF.

V usage is TRBV30 and J usage is TRBJ1-5, with 10 bases lining up with TRBD1. CDR1 is GTSNPN and CDR2 is SVGIG in the germline V gene (reference sequence). The CDR3 totals 14 residues. Losses at the gene ends were 4 bases for V and 6 bases for J; bases not matched to a gene: 6. This CDR3 is CAWTRTGGSQPQHF. The CDR3 DNA sequence: TGTGCCTGGACACGGACAGGGGGTTCTCAGCCCCAGCATTTT. Full variable domain (missing parts from reference TRBV30 and TRBJ1-5): SQTIHQWPATLVQPVGSPLSLECTVEGTSNPNLYWYRQAAGRGLQLLFYSVGIGQISSEVPQNLSASRPQDRQFILSSKKLLLSDSGFYLCAWTRTGGSQPQHFGDGTRLSIL.

V is TRBV2 and J is TRBJ2-3; 10 bases align to TRBD2. V shed 5 bases and J 3 bases; nucleotides not matched to a gene: 8. CDR3 length: 16 residues. Looked up from germline, CDR1 is SNHLY and CDR2 is FYNNEI. CDR3: CASSRASGGQTDTQYF. In DNA form, the CDR3 reads TGTGCCAGCAGTAGGGCTAGCGGGGGACAAACAGATACGCAGTATTTT.

The chain carries TRBV18 and TRBJ1-5; D might be TRBD1 (5 bases). Per germline, CDR1 KGHSH and CDR2 LQKENI. V lost 5 bases and J lost 0, with 20 bases in between. The CDR3 sequence is 18 residues long. The CDR3 here is CASSLRGGAETSNQPQHF. CDR3 coding DNA: TGTGCCAGCTCATTAAGGGGTGGCGCTGAGACTAGCAATCAGCCCCAGCATTTT.

Here the CDR3 DNA reads TGTGCCAGTACGGTCGGACAGTACTATGGCTACACCTTC. Its protein product is CASTVGQYYGYTF. V gene TRBV19 combines with J gene TRBJ1-2; D is perhaps TRBD1 (6 bases). The CDR3 spans 13 residues. V lost 7 bases to trimming and J lost 3 bases, with 12 bases between them. Germline V gives CDR1 LNHDA, CDR2 SQIVND (reference sequence). Combining the CDR3 with reference TRBV19 and TRBJ1-2 gives the whole variable domain DGGITQSPKYLFRKEGQNVTLSCEQNLNHDAMYWYRQDPGQGLRLIYYSQIVNDFQKGDIAEGYSVSREKKESFPLTVTSAQKNPTAFYLCASTVGQYYGYTFGSGTRLTVV.

The chain couples TRBV10-1 to TRBJ2-1; a weak D match, TRBD1 (5 bases). The length of the CDR3 is 15 residues. V lost 6 bases and J 0 bases, leaving 12 bases between the germline ends. The germline V gene has CDR1 WNHNN and CDR2 SYGVQD (reference sequence). The DNA of the CDR3 is TGCGCCAGCAGACCGGACATAAGCTCCTACAATGAGCAGTTCTTC. Protein sequence: CASRPDISSYNEQFF.

The DNA of the CDR3 is TGCGCCAGCAGCCGAGGGACAGGGGTGTTAATGTACGAGCAGTACTTC. Encoded protein: CASSRGTGVLMYEQYF. This chain links TRBV5-1 with TRBJ2-7, with 10 bases identical to TRBD1. CDR3 length: 16 residues. V lost 4 bases to trimming and J lost 4 bases; unmatched junction nucleotides: 11. CDR1 is SGHRS, CDR2 YFSETQ, per germline.

This clone was detected only a few times. The chain couples TRBV10-2 to TRBJ1-1, with D unresolved. V gave up 7 bases and J gave up 2 bases, with 11 bases separating them. Germline CDR1 reads WSHSY; CDR2 reads SAAADI. This CDR3 contains 13 residues. DNA for the CDR3: TGCGCCAGCACCCGTACAAGTAACACTGAAGCTTTCTTT. This codes for CASTRTSNTEAFF.

The chain recombines TRBV19 with TRBJ2-1; 7 nucleotides line up with TRBD2. The V gene's germline CDR1 is LNHDA and CDR2 SQIVND (reference sequence). The trim removed 2 bases at V and 4 bases at J, leaving 8 bases unmatched. The CDR3 has 16 amino acids. CDR3 DNA sequence: TGTGCCAGTAGTATACAAAGCGGGGATTTATACAATGAGCAGTTCTTC. Translating it yields CASSIQSGDLYNEQFF.

V and J are TRBV5-6 and TRBJ2-7, with D possibly matching TRBD2 (5 bases). The CDR3 loop spans 13 amino acids. Between the trimmed V and J ends, which lost 3 bases and 5 bases, there was a span of 12 bases. Germline V gene sequence: CDR1 SGHDT, CDR2 YYEEEE. CDR3 residues: CASSSRRRDEQYF. CDR3 DNA sequence: TGTGCCAGCAGCTCCCGAAGGCGGGACGAGCAGTACTTC.

The gene calls are TRBV7-8 and TRBJ2-1; TRBD2 agrees at 7 bases. CDR1 and CDR2 (germline): SGHVS, FQNEAQ. The CDR3 contains 19 residues. With V trimmed by 2 bases and J by 12 bases, 25 bases remained unmatched. The CDR3 reads CASSLSPIGLVPSQRGQFF. The CDR3 region has the DNA TGTGCCAGCAGCTTAAGCCCCATCGGACTAGTCCCGAGTCAGCGGGGGCAGTTCTTC.

The chain employs TRBV30 and TRBJ1-4; TRBD1 might be the D (6 bases). V shed 4 bases and J shed 8 bases, with 17 bases lying between them. The germline V gene has CDR1 GTSNPN and CDR2 SVGIG (reference sequence). The CDR3 length is 14 residues. CDR3 protein: CAWTTGTVREKLFF. The CDR3 DNA sequence: TGTGCCTGGACCACAGGGACGGTACGGGAAAAACTGTTTTTT.

The chain has TRBV30 and TRBJ2-7; 10 bases agree with TRBD1. Losses at the gene ends were 3 bases for V and 4 bases for J; bases not matched to a gene: 6. CDR3 length equals 14 residues. Germline V gene lookup returns CDR1 GTSNPN and CDR2 SVGIG (reference sequence). DNA of the CDR3: TGTGCCTGGAGGCCGGGACAGGGGTGGTACGAGCAGTACTTC. It encodes CAWRPGQGWYEQYF.

The V and J genes are TRBV10-3 and TRBJ1-1, with 9 bases aligning to TRBD1. The V and J ends lost 5 bases and 6 bases, in that order; junction bases with no gene match: 7. The CDR3 is 14 amino acids. The germline V gene has CDR1 ENHRY and CDR2 SYGVKD. The CDR3 DNA reads TGTGCCATCAGTTCACCCGGGACAGGGCCTGAAGCTTTCTTT. Amino acid sequence: CAISSPGTGPEAFF.

V gene TRBV5-8 combines with J gene TRBJ1-1; 9 nucleotides align to TRBD1. V was pared by 9 bases and J by 5 bases, with 8 bases of the junction left unmatched. The CDR3 totals 13 residues. Germline V gives CDR1 SGHTS, CDR2 YDEGEE. The CDR3 sequence is CATKQGARTEAFF. As DNA, the CDR3 is TGTGCCACCAAACAGGGGGCGCGGACTGAAGCTTTCTTT.

Written as DNA, the CDR3 is TGTGCCAGCAGCTTGCGGGAGGGCCGGGCAGATACGCAGTATTTT. Residues: CASSLREGRADTQYF. V gene TRBV5-4 combines with J gene TRBJ2-3; 8 bases map to TRBD2. Germline CDR1 is SGHNT and CDR2 is YYREEE (reference sequence). The CDR3 covers 15 residues. V lost 1 base, J lost 4 bases, and 5 bases stayed unmatched.

The chain couples TRBV7-8 to TRBJ1-4; no firm D call. This CDR3 region has 16 residues. CDR1 is SGHVS, CDR2 FQNEAQ, per germline. Trimming shortened V by 2 bases and J by 0 bases, and 10 bases separated the two germline ends. In nucleotides, the CDR3 is TGTGCCAGCAGCTTAATAAGAGAATCAACTAATGAAAAACTGTTTTTT. Amino acids: CASSLIRESTNEKLFF.

The V gene is TRBV9, the J gene TRBJ2-1, with D possibly matching TRBD1 (6 bases). The CDR3 contains 18 residues. With 3 bases removed from V and 5 bases from J, the gap between germline ends came to 24 bases. Germline loops: CDR1 SGDLS, CDR2 YYNGEE. The CDR3 reads CASSGAVGTSRLNNEQFF. In DNA form, the CDR3 reads TGTGCCAGCAGCGGAGCGGTCGGGACATCCCGTTTAAACAATGAGCAGTTCTTC. The variable domain in full, completed from reference TRBV9 and TRBJ2-1, reads DSGVTQTPKHLITATGQRVTLRCSPRSGDLSVYWYQQSLDQGLQFLIQYYNGEERAKGNILERFSAQQFPDLHSELNLSSLELGDSALYFCASSGAVGTSRLNNEQFFGPGTRLTVL.

The chain recombines TRBV10-2 with TRBJ2-2; 14 bases are shared with TRBD2. With 5 bases clipped from V and 4 bases from J, the junction kept 6 bases outside the gene matches. CDR3 size: 17 residues. Germline V CDR1 and CDR2: WSHSY, SAAADI. The CDR3 coding sequence is TGCGCCAGCAGTACTCCGGGACTAGCGGGAGTCACCGGGGAGCTGTTTTTT. Translated: CASSTPGLAGVTGELFF.

The V and J genes are TRBV24-1 and TRBJ2-1; TRBD2 matches 12 bases. The germline V gene has CDR1 KGHDR and CDR2 SFDVKD. This CDR3 has 16 residues. The ends lost 0 bases at V and 4 bases at J; junction bases unmatched: 0. DNA for the CDR3: TGTGCCACCAGTGATTTGACTAGCGGGGGGTACAATGAGCAGTTCTTC. Its protein product is CATSDLTSGGYNEQFF.

This chain joins TRBV6-4 and TRBJ2-2; TRBD1 is a possible D gene (5 bases). Germline lookup yields CDR1 MRHNA and CDR2 SNTAGT. V was clipped by 5 bases and J by 5 bases, with 6 bases between them. The CDR3 has 12 amino acids. CDR3 region: CASSRGTGELFF. The CDR3 nucleotides are TGTGCCAGCAGTAGGGGAACCGGGGAGCTGTTTTTT.

This chain uses TRBV7-9 with TRBJ1-2; D possibly corresponds to TRBD1 (5 bases). The germline V gene encodes CDR1 SEHNR and CDR2 FQNEAQ (reference sequence). The CDR3 runs to 14 residues. Trimming cost V 4 bases and J 6 bases, with 15 bases left between them. CDR3 in amino acids: CASSYPLGPDGYTF. In DNA, the CDR3 is TGTGCCAGCAGCTACCCATTGGGGCCGGATGGCTACACCTTC.